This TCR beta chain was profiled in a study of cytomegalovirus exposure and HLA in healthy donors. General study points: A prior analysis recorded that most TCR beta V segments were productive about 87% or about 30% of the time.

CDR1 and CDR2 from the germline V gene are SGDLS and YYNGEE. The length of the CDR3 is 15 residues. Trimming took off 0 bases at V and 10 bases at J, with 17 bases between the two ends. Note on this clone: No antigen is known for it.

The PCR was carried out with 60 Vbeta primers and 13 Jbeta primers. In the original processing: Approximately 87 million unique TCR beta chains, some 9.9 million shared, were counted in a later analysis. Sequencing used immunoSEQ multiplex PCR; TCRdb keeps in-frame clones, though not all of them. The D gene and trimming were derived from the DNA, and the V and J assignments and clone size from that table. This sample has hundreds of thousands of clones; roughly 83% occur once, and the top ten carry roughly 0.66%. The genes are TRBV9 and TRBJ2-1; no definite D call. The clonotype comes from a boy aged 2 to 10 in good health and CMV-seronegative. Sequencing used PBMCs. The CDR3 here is CASSVDSVQYGEQFF. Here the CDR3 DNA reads TGTGCCAGCAGCGTAGACTCGGTACAGTATGGGGAGCAGTTCTTC.